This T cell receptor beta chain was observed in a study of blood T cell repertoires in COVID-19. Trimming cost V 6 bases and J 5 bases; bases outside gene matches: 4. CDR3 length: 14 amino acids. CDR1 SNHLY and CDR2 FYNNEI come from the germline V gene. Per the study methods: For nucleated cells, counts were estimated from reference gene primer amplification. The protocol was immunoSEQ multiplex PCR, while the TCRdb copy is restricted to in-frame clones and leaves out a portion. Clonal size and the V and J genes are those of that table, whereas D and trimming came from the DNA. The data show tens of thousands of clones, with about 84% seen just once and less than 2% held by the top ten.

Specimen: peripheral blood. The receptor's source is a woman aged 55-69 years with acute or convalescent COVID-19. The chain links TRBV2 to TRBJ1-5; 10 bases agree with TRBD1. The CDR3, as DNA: TGTGCCAGCAGCGACGACAGGGGGCATCAGCCCCAGCATTTT. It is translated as CASSDDRGHQPQHF.